The next 14 T cell receptor beta chains were all read from a single sample in a study of persistence of HIV-infected CD4 T cells (dated by TCRdb to about 2020). Explained via the paper, the treatment or condition label denotes: suppressive antiretroviral therapy. Cells were stimulated with lysates of CMV-infected fibroblasts at 7.5 to 10 ug/mL. Memory populations depleted of antigen-responding cells were obtained by sorting nonresponding CD40L-negative CD69-negative CD45RO-high memory CD4+ T cells. The immunoSEQ hsTCRB assay version 4 in survey mode was used to sequence TCRbeta repertoires from genomic DNA. Sourced from immuneACCESS, this table was stored by TCRdb with only in-frame sequences that have V and J called. A share of the clones is absent; for the studies checked, an unresolved V gene accounts for under half, and the remainder has no known explanation. The sample yields 25,000 to 30,000 clones; about 80% were counted once. The ten largest clonotypes hold 0.81% of the sample.

These receptors are not linked to any known antigen. Sequencing was performed on CD4+ T cells sorted from PBMCs after 18-hour stimulation, taken from a patient who received antiretroviral therapy. The sample's cell subset or site label is to be understood as: CD40L-CD69- CD45RO-high memory CD4 T cells not responding to CMV lysate. These receptors were taken from an adult woman with HIV who was CMV-seropositive.

This sequence joins TRBV12-5 and TRBJ2-2; unclear D gene. Per the germline V gene, CDR1 is LGHNT and CDR2 is FRNRAP. The CDR3 loop spans 15 amino acids. The V end was cut by 3 bases, the J end by 0 bases, with 8 bases between. The CDR3 region has the DNA TGTGCTAGTGGTTTCGGCACCCCGAACACCGGGGAGCTGTTTTTT. Encoded protein: CASGFGTPNTGELFF. Complete variable domain (other parts from reference TRBV12-5 and TRBJ2-2): DARVTQTPRHKVTEMGQEVTMRCQPILGHNTVFWYRQTMMQGLELLAYFRNRAPLDDSGMPKDRFSAEMPDATLATLKIQPSEPRDSAVYFCASGFGTPNTGELFFGEGSRLTVL.

This clone was detected a few times. The chain links TRBV7-6 to TRBJ1-1; the D gene is possibly TRBD1 (5 bases). CDR3 length: 12 amino acids. Germline loops: CDR1 SGHVS, CDR2 FNYEAQ. The V gene lost 2 bases and the J gene lost 7 bases, with 8 bases spanning the gap. The CDR3 is CASSLPQGEAFF. The CDR3 coding sequence is TGTGCCAGCAGCTTACCCCAGGGTGAAGCTTTCTTT.

The J gene is TRBJ1-4, the V gene TRBV19; possible D gene TRBD1, 5 bases. V dropped 3 bases and J dropped 1 base, with 9 bases sitting between them. The V gene's germline CDR1 is LNHDA and CDR2 SQIVND (reference sequence). The CDR3 length is 15 residues. The CDR3 sequence is CASSISQGTNEKLFF. CDR3 bases: TGTGCCAGTAGTATTTCTCAGGGAACTAATGAAAAACTGTTTTTT.

The J gene is TRBJ1-1, the V gene TRBV11-3, with no clear D. Per germline, CDR1 SGHNT and CDR2 YENEEA. This CDR3 has 14 amino acids. V was trimmed by 5 bases and J by 1 base, leaving 11 bases between them. The DNA of the CDR3 is TGTGCCAGCAGCCGAGGACGGCAGAACACTGAAGCTTTCTTT. It specifies CASSRGRQNTEAFF. The variable domain in full, with the rest retrieved from reference TRBV11-3 and TRBJ1-1, is EAGVVQSPRYKIIEKKQPVAFWCNPISGHNTLYWYLQNLGQGPELLIRYENEEAVDDSQLPKDRFSAERLKGVDSTLKIQPAELGDSAVYLCASSRGRQNTEAFFGQGTRLTVV.

This chain links TRBV29-1 with TRBJ1-2; D is unresolved. The CDR3 is 13 residues long. CDR1 SQVTM and CDR2 ANQGSEA come from the germline V gene. Between the trimmed V and J ends, which lost 3 bases and 8 bases, there was a span of 16 bases. The chain's CDR3 is CSVDSPNYRGYTF. CDR3 bases: TGCAGCGTTGATTCGCCCAACTATCGGGGCTACACCTTC. The full variable domain, completed using reference TRBV29-1 and TRBJ1-2, is SAVISQKPSRDICQRGTSLTIQCQVDSQVTMMFWYRQQPGQSLTLIATANQGSEATYESGFVIDKFPISRPNLTFSTLTVSNMSPEDSSIYLCSVDSPNYRGYTFGSGTRLTVV.

The chain carries TRBV6-5 and TRBJ1-4; D is possibly TRBD1 (6 bases). Germline CDR1 reads MNHEY; CDR2 reads SVGAGI. The V gene lost 11 bases and the J gene lost 4 bases, with 14 bases spanning the gap. The CDR3 covers 13 residues. The CDR3 loop reads CAAGAGFNEKLFF. DNA for the CDR3: TGTGCCGCGGGGGCAGGGTTTAATGAAAAACTGTTTTTT.

This chain links TRBV6-5 with TRBJ2-1; D may correspond to TRBD1 or TRBD2 (6 bases each). V lost 8 bases to trimming and J lost 6 bases, with 17 bases between them. The CDR3 covers 14 residues. CDR1 and CDR2 from the germline V gene are MNHEY and SVGAGI. CDR3 sequence reads: CASVVRGAPNEQFF. DNA of the CDR3: TGTGCCAGCGTCGTGAGGGGGGCCCCCAATGAGCAGTTCTTC.

The rearrangement links TRBV27 to TRBJ2-2; D perhaps matches TRBD1 (5 bases). The CDR3 totals 15 residues. The germline V gene has CDR1 MNHEY and CDR2 SMNVEV (reference sequence). Between the trimmed V and J ends, which lost 3 bases and 4 bases, there was a span of 12 bases. The CDR3 is CASSFGQGGTGELFF. DNA for the CDR3: TGTGCCAGCAGTTTTGGGCAGGGTGGCACCGGGGAGCTGTTTTTT.

This chain links TRBV19 with TRBJ2-1, with D maybe TRBD1 (6 bases). Germline V gene sequence: CDR1 LNHDA, CDR2 SQIVND (reference sequence). The V end was cut by 9 bases, the J end by 3 bases, with 18 bases between. The CDR3 length is 15 residues. CDR3 protein: CASATPDSFYNEQFF. The CDR3 nucleotides read TGTGCCAGCGCTACCCCGGACAGCTTCTACAATGAGCAGTTCTTC. Complete variable domain (other parts from reference TRBV19 and TRBJ2-1): DGGITQSPKYLFRKEGQNVTLSCEQNLNHDAMYWYRQDPGQGLRLIYYSQIVNDFQKGDIAEGYSVSREKKESFPLTVTSAQKNPTAFYLCASATPDSFYNEQFFGPGTRLTVL.

The chain uses TRBV6-1 and TRBJ2-4; TRBD2 matches at 7 bases. The CDR3 loop spans 16 amino acids. Germline loops: CDR1 MNHNS, CDR2 SASEGT. With V trimmed by 4 bases and J by 0 bases, 6 bases remained unmatched. The CDR3 DNA is TGTGCCAGCAGTGCCAGCGGGACGATAGCCAAAAACATTCAGTACTTC. It encodes CASSASGTIAKNIQYF.

The chain is built from TRBV5-5 and TRBJ1-2; D perhaps matches TRBD1 (5 bases). Between the trimmed V and J ends, which lost 5 bases and 1 base, there was a span of 21 bases. CDR1 and CDR2 from the germline V gene are SGHKS and YYEKEE (reference sequence). This CDR3 is built from 17 residues. The CDR3: CASSWAGPGQHNYGYTF. In DNA, the CDR3 is TGTGCCAGCAGTTGGGCGGGACCGGGGCAACATAACTATGGCTACACCTTC.

A few counts support this clone. This sequence joins TRBV5-4 and TRBJ2-7; unclear D gene. From germline, CDR1 is SGHNT and CDR2 YYREEE (reference sequence). Trimming removed 2 bases from V and 5 bases from J, with 17 bases in between. The CDR3 covers 15 residues. The CDR3 loop reads CASSFTGRPLDEQYV. In DNA form, the CDR3 reads TGTGCCAGCAGCTTTACTGGCCGACCTTTAGACGAGCAGTACGTC.

The chain employs TRBV13 and TRBJ1-1; 10 positions match TRBD1. V shed 4 bases, J shed 0 bases, and the junction held 8 bases outside the gene matches. Per germline, CDR1 PRHDT and CDR2 FYEKMQ (reference sequence). CDR3 length: 17 amino acids. CDR3 protein: CASSSLLTGGVNTEAFF. CDR3 DNA: TGTGCCAGCAGCTCTCTCCTGACAGGGGGCGTGAACACTGAAGCTTTCTTT.

The chain employs TRBV5-8 and TRBJ2-2, with D perhaps TRBD1 (6 bases). Germline CDR1 reads SGHTS; CDR2 reads YDEGEE. This CDR3 is 16 amino acids long. V was pared by 5 bases and J by 1 base, with 15 bases between. CDR3 amino acids: CASRSTGTLNTGELFF. The CDR3 DNA reads TGTGCCAGCAGATCTACCGGGACATTGAACACCGGGGAGCTGTTTTTT.